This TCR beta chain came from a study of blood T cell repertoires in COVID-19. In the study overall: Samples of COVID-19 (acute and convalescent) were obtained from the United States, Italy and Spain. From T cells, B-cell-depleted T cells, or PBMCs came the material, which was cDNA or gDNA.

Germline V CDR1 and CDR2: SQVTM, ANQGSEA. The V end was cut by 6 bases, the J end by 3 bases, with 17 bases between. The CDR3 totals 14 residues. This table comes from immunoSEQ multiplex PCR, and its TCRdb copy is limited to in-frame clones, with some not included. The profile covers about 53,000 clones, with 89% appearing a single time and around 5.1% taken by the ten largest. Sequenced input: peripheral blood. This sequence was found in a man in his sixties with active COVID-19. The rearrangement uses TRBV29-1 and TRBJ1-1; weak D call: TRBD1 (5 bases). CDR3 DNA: TGCAGCGTCTCCCGGGACGGGGGGGACACTGAAGCTTTCTTT. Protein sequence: CSVSRDGGDTEAFF.